Listed here are 19 T cell receptor beta chains from one sample, sequenced in a study of T cell responses to AZD1222 COVID-19 vaccine. Method: immunoSEQ multiplex PCR; TCRdb's copy keeps in-frame clones and lacks some. The profile shows some 90,000 clones, around nine tenths of them singletons. The source was peripheral blood, collected on day 0 of AZD1222 vaccination. The receptor set was obtained from an adult in good health.

The gene calls are TRBV27 and TRBJ2-5, with a possible D match to TRBD2 (6 bases). CDR3 length: 16 amino acids. V lost 5 bases to trimming and J lost 4 bases, with 20 bases between them. The germline gives CDR1 MNHEY, CDR2 SMNVEV (reference sequence). The CDR3 reads CASSHYDRGLGETQYF. The CDR3 nucleotides are TGTGCCAGCAGTCACTACGATCGGGGACTCGGAGAGACCCAGTACTTC.

The V and J genes are TRBV7-9 and TRBJ2-1; TRBD2 aligns across 9 bases. CDR1 is SEHNR, CDR2 FQNEAQ, per germline (reference sequence). J gave up 5 bases and V 1 base, and 6 bases lay outside the gene matches. This CDR3 has 16 residues. The CDR3, as DNA: TGTGCCAGCAGCTTAGAGCCCAGCGGGGGGCACAATGAGCAGTTCTTC. This codes for CASSLEPSGGHNEQFF.

This clone appeared once. The chain is built from TRBV9 and TRBJ2-7; D might be TRBD1 (5 bases). This CDR3 has 14 residues. V dropped 0 bases and J dropped 2 bases, with 9 bases sitting between them. Per germline, CDR1 SGDLS and CDR2 YYNGEE. The CDR3 here is CASSVEAGTYEQYF. Written as DNA, the CDR3 is TGTGCCAGCAGCGTAGAAGCAGGGACCTACGAGCAGTACTTC.

The V gene is TRBV24-1, the J gene TRBJ1-2; no clear D. The germline V gene encodes CDR1 KGHDR and CDR2 SFDVKD. This CDR3 is built from 13 residues. Trimming shortened V by 4 bases and J by 4 bases, and 9 bases separated the two germline ends. CDR3 region: CATSEGGGYGYTF. The CDR3 bases are TGTGCCACCAGTGAGGGAGGCGGCTATGGCTACACCTTC.

The rearrangement uses TRBV7-2 and TRBJ2-3, with 8 bases lining up with TRBD2. The germline V gene has CDR1 SGHTA and CDR2 FQGNSA. The CDR3 spans 19 residues. V lost 4 bases and J lost 0; bases outside the gene matches: 15. In DNA, the CDR3 is TGTGCCAGCAGCTCCTTTAGGGGGGGGATAGCGGGAAGCACAGATACGCAGTATTTT. Its translation: CASSSFRGGIAGSTDTQYF.

The chain uses TRBV13 and TRBJ1-1; a weak D match, TRBD1 (5 bases). The ends were cut back, 1 base at V and 1 base at J, with 13 bases in the middle. Germline values: CDR1 PRHDT, CDR2 FYEKMQ (reference sequence). The CDR3 is 16 residues long. The CDR3, as DNA: TGTGCCAGCAGCTTAGTGAAGGGGTTGGGGAACACTGAAGCTTTCTTT. This sequence encodes CASSLVKGLGNTEAFF.

V and J are TRBV6-5 and TRBJ2-7; TRBD1 matches 7 bases. CDR3 length: 14 amino acids. J lost 4 bases, V lost 2 bases, and 5 bases had no gene match. In germline, CDR1 is MNHEY, CDR2 SVGAGI. CDR3 DNA: TGTGCCAGCAGTTACCAGGACAGGTTTTACGAGCAGTACTTC. It encodes CASSYQDRFYEQYF.

This clone was observed once. CDR3 sequence reads: CASSFDGDYGYTF. DNA of the CDR3: TGCGCCAGCAGCTTTGATGGGGACTATGGCTACACCTTC. The rearrangement joins TRBV5-1 to TRBJ1-2; unclear D gene. CDR1 and CDR2 (germline): SGHRS, YFSETQ. The V end lost 2 bases, the J end lost 3 bases, and 8 bases lay between the germline ends. CDR3 length: 13 residues.

The chain couples TRBV6-5 to TRBJ1-3; a weak D match, TRBD1 (5 bases). This CDR3 spans 16 amino acids. Germline V gives CDR1 MNHEY, CDR2 SVGAGI. V was shortened by 4 bases and J by 2 bases, with 15 bases between the two germline ends. DNA of the CDR3: TGTGCCAGCAGTTCACCCGCAGGGAGACCTGGAAACACCATATATTTT. Translating it yields CASSSPAGRPGNTIYF.

The V and J genes are TRBV7-9 and TRBJ1-1; TRBD1 is a possible D gene (5 bases). Deletions cut 6 bases from V and 4 bases from J, with 21 bases between. The CDR3 is made up of 16 amino acids. CDR1 and CDR2 from the germline V gene are SEHNR and FQNEAQ (reference sequence). CDR3 residues: CASSLRAEGARTEAFF. The CDR3 DNA is TGTGCCAGCAGTTTAAGAGCGGAAGGGGCGCGCACTGAAGCTTTCTTT.

The chain has TRBV7-8 and TRBJ1-2, with D perhaps TRBD1 (6 bases). CDR1 is SGHVS and CDR2 is FQNEAQ in the germline V gene. The CDR3 covers 16 residues. Trimming pared 5 bases from V and 4 bases from J, leaving 20 bases between. The CDR3 DNA is TGTGCCAGCAGCCGACAAGGACAGTCTGGATTCTATGGCTACACCTTC. It encodes CASSRQGQSGFYGYTF.

The J gene is TRBJ2-7, the V gene TRBV7-9, with 11 bases identical to TRBD2. Germline V gene lookup returns CDR1 SEHNR and CDR2 FQNEAQ (reference sequence). CDR3 length: 14 amino acids. With V trimmed by 7 bases and J by 2 bases, 4 bases remained unmatched. CDR3 nucleotides: TGTGCCAGCACCCGTAGCGGGGGGGCCTACGAGCAGTACTTC. The encoded protein is CASTRSGGAYEQYF.

The chain uses TRBV24-1 and TRBJ2-3; TRBD2 matches 8 bases. Germline V lookup: CDR1 KGHDR, CDR2 SFDVKD. This CDR3 is 14 amino acids long. Trimming cost V 1 base and J 6 bases; bases outside gene matches: 2. In DNA form, the CDR3 reads TGTGCCACCAGTGATTTATTAGCGGGGGATACGCAGTATTTT. Protein product: CATSDLLAGDTQYF.

This clone is a singleton in its sample. The V call is TRBV29-1, the J call TRBJ2-7; 9 nucleotides align to TRBD1. The CDR3 consists of 15 residues. Germline CDR1 SQVTM, CDR2 ANQGSEA. V trimming: 4 bases; J trimming: 1 base; junction bases outside the gene matches: 8. As DNA, the CDR3 is TGCAGCGTTGTCCCCCCCGGGACAGGGTCCTACGAGCAGTACTTC. Its translation: CSVVPPGTGSYEQYF.

The chain is built from TRBV6-5 and TRBJ2-3, with D possibly being TRBD2 (5 bases). Germline V gene sequence: CDR1 MNHEY, CDR2 SVGAGI. V was cut by 9 bases and J by 5 bases, with 18 bases left in between. The CDR3 is made up of 14 amino acids. CDR3 coding DNA: TGTGCCAGTTCAATGGGCGGTGCGGGAGATACGCAGTATTTT. Its protein product is CASSMGGAGDTQYF.

A single count supports this clone. V is TRBV7-2 and J is TRBJ2-5; possibly TRBD1 for D (5 bases). This CDR3 has 13 amino acids. With 6 bases removed from V and 0 bases from J, the gap between germline ends came to 8 bases. The germline gives CDR1 SGHTA, CDR2 FQGNSA. CDR3 sequence reads: CASSRQYQETQYF. The CDR3 coding sequence is TGTGCCAGCAGTCGACAGTACCAAGAGACCCAGTACTTC.

This chain links TRBV6-1 with TRBJ1-1; 10 bases are shared with TRBD1. Germline CDR1 and CDR2: MNHNS and SASEGT. The length of the CDR3 is 17 residues. Trimming at V came to 3 bases and at J to 1 base, leaving 8 bases not matched to a gene. CDR3 protein: CASSDWVTGGRNTEAFF. The CDR3 DNA is TGTGCCAGCAGTGATTGGGTGACAGGGGGCAGGAACACTGAAGCTTTCTTT.

The chain employs TRBV19 and TRBJ2-7; 10 bases are shared with TRBD1. V lost 7 bases, J lost 7 bases, and 7 bases stayed unmatched. The CDR3 runs to 13 residues. The germline CDR1 and CDR2 sequences are LNHDA and SQIVND (reference sequence). The CDR3, as DNA: TGTGCCAGTACTAGACAGGGGGCGCGAGAGCAGTACTTC. It encodes CASTRQGAREQYF.

The gene calls are TRBV7-3 and TRBJ2-7; D possibly matches TRBD1 or TRBD2 (5 bases each). This CDR3 is built from 15 residues. With 1 base removed from V and 0 bases from J, the gap between germline ends came to 10 bases. Germline CDR1 SGHTA, CDR2 FQGTGA. CDR3 DNA: TGTGCCAGCAGCTTAATGGGGACGATCTCCTACGAGCAGTACTTC. Amino acids: CASSLMGTISYEQYF.